The T cell receptor (beta chain) described here comes from a study of blood T cell repertoires in COVID-19 (dated by TCRdb to about 2020). With regard to the full study: Samples from collaborators originated in the United States, Italy and Spain and spanned both the acute and convalescent phases of COVID-19. The material from the prospective study consisted of cDNA or gDNA derived from T cells, B-cell-depleted T cells, or PBMCs. The dataset comprised deeply sampled blood TCRbeta repertoires from subjects exposed to, actively infected with, or recovered from COVID-19. The repertoires were released in a freely available public database intended as a resource for research on the immune response to SARS-CoV-2. The samples were drawn from two sources: the first 160 participants of the ongoing ImmuneRACE study, and 1,200 or so subjects contributed by 6 global collaborators. A de-identified subject ID, COVID-19 status, age in years and sex were almost always included in the sample metadata. HLA class I and class II types, where available, came from metadata supplied by the sample provider rather than from assay-based typing.

TCRbeta CDR3 regions were amplified from genomic DNA by means of the immunoSEQ Assay, a bias-controlled multiplex PCR. For the original study's pipeline: The number of nucleated cells in each sample was estimated from the amplification of reference gene primers within the assay. To quantify the absolute abundance of each unique TCRbeta CDR3 rearrangement, sequence reads were collapsed and filtered. For each sample, productive Simpson clonality was calculated as the square root of Simpson's diversity index over productive rearrangements. TCRdb obtained this table from immuneACCESS and retained in-frame rearrangements with V and J assigned. These tables miss some clones; where compared with another copy, unresolved V genes account for less than half of the shortfall, and the remainder is unexplained. The V and J calls and clone size were taken over from that table, and D and trimming were inferred from the DNA. The sample data list roughly 48,000 clones, and 65% to 85% of these were observed just once. Together, the top ten hold around 5.3% of the sample.

As for this clone: Its specific antigen is unknown. Base qualities are not recorded, but no much larger clone differs from it by a single base.

The collaborating institutions used their own protocols to collect whole blood in K2EDTA tubes. For TCRbeta analysis, collaborator samples were shipped as frozen whole blood, as isolated PBMCs, or as DNA extracted from either sample type. Results the study describes overall, beyond this receptor: The amount of clinical and demographic metadata varied by source and participant and was provided uncurated.

CDR1 and CDR2 are read off the germline V gene as SGHDT and YYEEEE. From the cysteine up to the phenylalanine, the CDR3 has a length of 13 residues. Solely the CDR3 DNA is kept, with 39 bases framed from the first base. Cut back by 1 base and 4 bases, the V and J ends lie 9 bases apart. The TCR comes from a human donor in a cohort sampled during active COVID-19. The sequenced sample was peripheral blood. The chain couples TRBV5-6 to TRBJ2-7; D gene: possibly TRBD1, on 6 matching bases. The DNA sequence is as follows: TGTGCCAGCAGCTTGCGACAGGCATACGAGCAGTACTTC. Translated, this is CASSLRQAYEQYF.